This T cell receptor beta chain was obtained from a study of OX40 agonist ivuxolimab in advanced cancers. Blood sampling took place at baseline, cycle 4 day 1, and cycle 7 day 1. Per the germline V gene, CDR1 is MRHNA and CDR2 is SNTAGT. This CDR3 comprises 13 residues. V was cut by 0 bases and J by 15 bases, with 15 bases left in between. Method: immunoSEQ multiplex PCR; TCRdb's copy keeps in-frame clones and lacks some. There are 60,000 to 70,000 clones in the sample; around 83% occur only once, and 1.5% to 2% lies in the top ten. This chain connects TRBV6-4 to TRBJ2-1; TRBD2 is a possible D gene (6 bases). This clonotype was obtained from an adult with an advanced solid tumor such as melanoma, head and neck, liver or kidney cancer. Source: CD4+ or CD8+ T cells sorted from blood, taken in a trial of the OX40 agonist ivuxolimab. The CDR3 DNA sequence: TGTGCCAGCAGTGACTCGCCAGGACTACCGGCGTTCTTC. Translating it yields CASSDSPGLPAFF.